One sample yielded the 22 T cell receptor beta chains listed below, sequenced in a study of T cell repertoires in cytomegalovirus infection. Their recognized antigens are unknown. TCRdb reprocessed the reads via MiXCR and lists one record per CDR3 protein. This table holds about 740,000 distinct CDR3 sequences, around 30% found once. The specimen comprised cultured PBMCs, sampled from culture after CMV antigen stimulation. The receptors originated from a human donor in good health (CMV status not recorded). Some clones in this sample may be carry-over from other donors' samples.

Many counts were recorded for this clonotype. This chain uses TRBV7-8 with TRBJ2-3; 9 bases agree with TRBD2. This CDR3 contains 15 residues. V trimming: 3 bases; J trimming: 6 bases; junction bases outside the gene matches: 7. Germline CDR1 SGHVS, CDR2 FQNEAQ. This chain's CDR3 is CASSFAGGPADTQYF. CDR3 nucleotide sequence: TGTGCCAGCAGCTTTGCGGGGGGGCCGGCGGATACGCAGTATTTT.

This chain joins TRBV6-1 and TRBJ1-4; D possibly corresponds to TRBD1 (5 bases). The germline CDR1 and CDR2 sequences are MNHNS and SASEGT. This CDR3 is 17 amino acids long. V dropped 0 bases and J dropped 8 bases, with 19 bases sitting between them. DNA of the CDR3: TGTGCCAGCAGTGAAGCGCTTCTGAGGCAGGGCGGGGAAAAACTGTTTTTT. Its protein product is CASSEALLRQGGEKLFF.

The CDR3 region is CASSQVASGRAGNNEQFF. The CDR3 DNA follows: TGCGCCAGCAGCCAAGTTGCTAGCGGGAGGGCCGGGAACAATGAGCAGTTCTTC. V is TRBV4-1 and J is TRBJ2-1; 12 positions agree with TRBD2. CDR1 is MGHRA, CDR2 YSYEKL, per germline. This CDR3 spans 18 amino acids. The V segment lost 1 base and the J segment 5 bases; nucleotides outside the gene matches: 9.

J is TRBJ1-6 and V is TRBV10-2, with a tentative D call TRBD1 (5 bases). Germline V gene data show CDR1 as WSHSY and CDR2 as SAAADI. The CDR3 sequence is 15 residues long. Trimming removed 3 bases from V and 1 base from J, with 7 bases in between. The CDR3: CASSDGASYNSPLHF. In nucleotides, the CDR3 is TGCGCCAGCAGTGACGGGGCATCCTATAATTCACCCCTCCACTTT.

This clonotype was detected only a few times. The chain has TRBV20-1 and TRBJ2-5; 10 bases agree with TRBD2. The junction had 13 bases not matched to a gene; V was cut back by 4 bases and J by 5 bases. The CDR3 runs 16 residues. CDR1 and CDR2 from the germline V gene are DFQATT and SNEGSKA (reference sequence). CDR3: CSAKSSGRMVEETQYF. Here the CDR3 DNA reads TGCAGTGCTAAGTCTAGCGGGAGAATGGTAGAGGAGACCCAGTACTTC.

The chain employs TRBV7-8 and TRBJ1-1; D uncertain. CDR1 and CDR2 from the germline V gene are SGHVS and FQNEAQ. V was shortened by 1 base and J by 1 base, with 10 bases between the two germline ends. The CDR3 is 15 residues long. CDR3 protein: CASSLGDGWNTEAFF. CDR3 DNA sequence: TGTGCCAGCAGCTTAGGGGATGGATGGAACACTGAAGCTTTCTTT.

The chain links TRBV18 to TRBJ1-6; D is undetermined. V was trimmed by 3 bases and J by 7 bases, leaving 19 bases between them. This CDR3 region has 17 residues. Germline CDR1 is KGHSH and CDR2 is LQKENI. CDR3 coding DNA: TGTGCCAGCTCACCCGACTGGGCGCGGGAAAAGAATTCACCCCTCCACTTT. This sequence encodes CASSPDWAREKNSPLHF.

CDR3 nucleotide sequence: TGTGCCAGCAGTTACGGAAACTCCTACGAGCAGTACTTC. Protein sequence: CASSYGNSYEQYF. The V gene is TRBV6-6, the J gene TRBJ2-7; no firm D call. This CDR3 region has 13 residues. The V and J ends lost 2 bases and 0 bases respectively, with 5 bases between them. From germline, CDR1 is MNHNY and CDR2 SVGAGI (reference sequence).

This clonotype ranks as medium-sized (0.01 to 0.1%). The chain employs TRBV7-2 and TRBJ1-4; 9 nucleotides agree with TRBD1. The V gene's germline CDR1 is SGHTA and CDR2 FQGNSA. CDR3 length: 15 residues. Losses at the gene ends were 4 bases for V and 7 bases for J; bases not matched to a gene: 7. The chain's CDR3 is CASSSPGTGREKLFF. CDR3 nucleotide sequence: TGTGCCAGCAGCTCCCCCGGGACAGGGCGTGAAAAACTGTTTTTT.

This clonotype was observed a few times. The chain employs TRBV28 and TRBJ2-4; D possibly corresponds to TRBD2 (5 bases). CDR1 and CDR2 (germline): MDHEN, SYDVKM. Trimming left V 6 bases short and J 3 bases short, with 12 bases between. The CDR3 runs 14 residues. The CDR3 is CASSPAGDKNIQYF. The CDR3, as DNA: TGTGCCAGCAGCCCGGCCGGGGACAAAAACATTCAGTACTTC.

The CDR3 reads CASTLGQGGIAGRKETQYF. DNA for the CDR3: TGTGCCAGCACCTTGGGACAGGGGGGTATTGCGGGACGAAAAGAGACCCAGTACTTC. The chain employs TRBV12-3 or TRBV12-4 and TRBJ2-5; 11 bases are a match to TRBD1. V lost 7 bases and J lost 3; bases outside the gene matches: 19. The CDR3 extends over 19 amino acids.

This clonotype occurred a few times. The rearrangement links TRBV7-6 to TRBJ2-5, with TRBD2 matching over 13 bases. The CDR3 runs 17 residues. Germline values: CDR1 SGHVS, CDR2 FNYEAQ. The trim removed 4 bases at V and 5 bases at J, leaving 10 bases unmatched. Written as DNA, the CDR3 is TGTGCCAGCAGCTCTAGACAACTAGCGGGGGGGCCCGAGACCCAGTACTTC. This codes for CASSSRQLAGGPETQYF.

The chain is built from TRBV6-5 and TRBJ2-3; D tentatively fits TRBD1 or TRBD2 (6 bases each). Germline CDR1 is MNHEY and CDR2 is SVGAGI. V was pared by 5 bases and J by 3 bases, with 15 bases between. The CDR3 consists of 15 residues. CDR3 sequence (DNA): TGTGCCAGCAGTCGCCGGGGGCGATTAACAGATACGCAGTATTTT. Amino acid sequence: CASSRRGRLTDTQYF.

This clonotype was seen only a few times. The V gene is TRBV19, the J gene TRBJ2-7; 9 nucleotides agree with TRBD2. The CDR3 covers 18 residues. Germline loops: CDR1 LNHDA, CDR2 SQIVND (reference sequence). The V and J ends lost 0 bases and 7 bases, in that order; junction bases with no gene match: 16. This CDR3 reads CASSIDIVGLAAPREQYF. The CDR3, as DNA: TGTGCCAGTAGTATAGATATCGTGGGACTAGCAGCCCCAAGGGAGCAGTACTTC.

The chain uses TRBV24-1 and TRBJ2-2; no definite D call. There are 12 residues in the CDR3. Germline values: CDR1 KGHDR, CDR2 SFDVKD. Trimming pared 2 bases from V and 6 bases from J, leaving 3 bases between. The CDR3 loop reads CATSDSAGELFF. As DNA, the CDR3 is TGTGCCACCAGTGATTCTGCCGGGGAGCTGTTTTTT.

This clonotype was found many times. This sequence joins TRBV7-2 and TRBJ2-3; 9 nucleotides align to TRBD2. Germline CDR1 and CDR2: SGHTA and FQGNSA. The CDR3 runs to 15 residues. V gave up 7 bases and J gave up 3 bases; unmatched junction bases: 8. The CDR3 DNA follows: TGTGCCAGCACCATCCGGCTAGCGGGAACAGATACGCAGTATTTT. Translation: CASTIRLAGTDTQYF.

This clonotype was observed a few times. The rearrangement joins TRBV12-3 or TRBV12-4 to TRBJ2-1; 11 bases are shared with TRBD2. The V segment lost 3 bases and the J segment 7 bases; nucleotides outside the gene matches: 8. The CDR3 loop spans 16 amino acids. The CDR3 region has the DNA TGTGCCAGCAGTTTTGTTAGCGGGAGGGCTGGAAATGAGCAGTTCTTC. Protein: CASSFVSGRAGNEQFF.

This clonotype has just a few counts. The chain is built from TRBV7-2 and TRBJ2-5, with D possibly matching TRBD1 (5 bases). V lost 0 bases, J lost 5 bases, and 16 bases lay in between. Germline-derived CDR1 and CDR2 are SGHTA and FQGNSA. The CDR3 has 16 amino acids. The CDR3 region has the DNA TGTGCCAGCAGCTTAGCGCGAGTTCAGGGATTGGAGACCCAGTACTTC. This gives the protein CASSLARVQGLETQYF.

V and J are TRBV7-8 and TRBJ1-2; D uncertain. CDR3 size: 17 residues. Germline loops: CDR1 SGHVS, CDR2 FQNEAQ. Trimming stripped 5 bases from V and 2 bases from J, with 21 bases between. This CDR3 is CASSLTTEIGRNYGYTF. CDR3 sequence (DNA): TGTGCCAGCAGCCTGACGACCGAAATAGGGAGGAACTATGGCTACACCTTC. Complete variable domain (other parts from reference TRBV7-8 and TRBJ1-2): GAGVSQSPRYKVAKRGQDVALRCDPISGHVSLFWYQQALGQGPEFLTYFQNEAQLDKSGLPSDRFFAERPEGSVSTLKIQRTQQEDSAVYLCASSLTTEIGRNYGYTFGSGTRLTVV.

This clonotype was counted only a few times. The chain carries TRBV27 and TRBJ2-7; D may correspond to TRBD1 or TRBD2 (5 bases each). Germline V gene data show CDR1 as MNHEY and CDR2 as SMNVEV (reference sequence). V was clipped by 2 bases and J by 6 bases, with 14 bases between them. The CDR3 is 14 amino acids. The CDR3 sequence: CASSLKTGRGEQYF. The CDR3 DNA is TGTGCCAGCAGTTTAAAAACAGGTCGGGGCGAGCAGTACTTC.

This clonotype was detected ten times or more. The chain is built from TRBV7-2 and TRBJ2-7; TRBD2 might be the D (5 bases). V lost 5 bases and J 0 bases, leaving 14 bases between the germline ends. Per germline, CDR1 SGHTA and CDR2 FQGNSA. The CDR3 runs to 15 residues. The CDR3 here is CASSESSAASYEQYF. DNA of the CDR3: TGTGCCAGCAGCGAAAGTTCAGCGGCCTCCTACGAGCAGTACTTC.

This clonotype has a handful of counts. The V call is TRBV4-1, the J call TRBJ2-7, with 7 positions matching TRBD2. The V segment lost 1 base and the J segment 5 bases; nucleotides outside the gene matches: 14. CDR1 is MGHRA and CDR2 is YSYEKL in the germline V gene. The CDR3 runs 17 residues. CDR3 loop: CASSQVVAGVGMHEQYF. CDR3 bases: TGCGCCAGCAGCCAAGTAGTGGCGGGAGTGGGTATGCACGAGCAGTACTTC.